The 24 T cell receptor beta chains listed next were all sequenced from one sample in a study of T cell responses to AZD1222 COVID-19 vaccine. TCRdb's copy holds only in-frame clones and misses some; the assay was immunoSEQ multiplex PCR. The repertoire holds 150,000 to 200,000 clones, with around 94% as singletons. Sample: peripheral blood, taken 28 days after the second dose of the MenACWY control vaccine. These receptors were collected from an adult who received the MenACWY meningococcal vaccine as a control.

The CDR3 DNA follows: TGTGCCAGCAGCGTGACAGGGGAAGCTTTCTTT. This encodes CASSVTGEAFF. V is TRBV11-2 and J is TRBJ1-1, with 7 bases fitting TRBD1. This CDR3 spans 11 amino acids. Germline V gene lookup returns CDR1 SGHAT and CDR2 FQNNGV. V gave up 5 bases and J gave up 8 bases; unmatched junction bases: 2.

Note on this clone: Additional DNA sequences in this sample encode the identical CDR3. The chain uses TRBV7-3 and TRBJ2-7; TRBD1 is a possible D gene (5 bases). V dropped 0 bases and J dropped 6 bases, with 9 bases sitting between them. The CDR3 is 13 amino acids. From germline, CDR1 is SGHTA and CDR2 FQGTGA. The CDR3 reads CASSLTGVGEQYF. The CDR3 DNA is TGTGCCAGCAGCTTAACAGGGGTAGGCGAGCAGTACTTC.

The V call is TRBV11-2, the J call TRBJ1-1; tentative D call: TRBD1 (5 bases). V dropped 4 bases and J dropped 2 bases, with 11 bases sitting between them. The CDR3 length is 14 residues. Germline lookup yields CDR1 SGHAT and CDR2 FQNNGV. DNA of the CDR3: TGTGCCAGCAGCTCTAGACAGAGTAACACTGAAGCTTTCTTT. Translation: CASSSRQSNTEAFF.

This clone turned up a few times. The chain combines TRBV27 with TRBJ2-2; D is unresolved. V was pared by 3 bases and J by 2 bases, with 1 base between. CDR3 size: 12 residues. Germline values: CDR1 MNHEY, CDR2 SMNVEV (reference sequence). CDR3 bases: TGTGCCAGCAGTTTCAACACCGGGGAGCTGTTTTTT. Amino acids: CASSFNTGELFF.

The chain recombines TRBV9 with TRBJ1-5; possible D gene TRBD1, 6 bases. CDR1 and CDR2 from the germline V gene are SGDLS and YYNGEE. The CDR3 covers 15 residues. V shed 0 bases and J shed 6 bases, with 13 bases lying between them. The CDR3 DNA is TGTGCCAGCAGCGTAGAAGGGGGGAAAAGTCAGCCCCAGCATTTT. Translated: CASSVEGGKSQPQHF.

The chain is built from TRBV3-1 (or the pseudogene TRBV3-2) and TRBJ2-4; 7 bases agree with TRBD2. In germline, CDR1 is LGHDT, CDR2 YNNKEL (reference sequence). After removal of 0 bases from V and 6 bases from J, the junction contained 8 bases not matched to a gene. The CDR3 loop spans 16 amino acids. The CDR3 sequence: CASSQDPLAVTNIQYF. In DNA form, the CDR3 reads TGTGCCAGCAGCCAAGATCCCCTAGCGGTTACAAACATTCAGTACTTC.

The CDR3 sequence: CASSLGVRARGTEAFF. As DNA, the CDR3 is TGCGCCAGCAGCTTGGGCGTCCGGGCTCGGGGCACTGAAGCTTTCTTT. The rearrangement uses TRBV5-1 and TRBJ1-1; D not resolved. The CDR3 is made up of 16 amino acids. V was trimmed by 0 bases and J by 4 bases, leaving 16 bases between them. Germline values: CDR1 SGHRS, CDR2 YFSETQ.

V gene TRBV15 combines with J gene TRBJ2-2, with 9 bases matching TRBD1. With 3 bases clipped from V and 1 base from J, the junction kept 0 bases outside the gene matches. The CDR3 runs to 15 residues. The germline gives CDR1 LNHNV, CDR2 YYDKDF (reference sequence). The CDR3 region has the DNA TGTGCCACCAGCAGGGACAGGGGGAACACCGGGGAGCTGTTTTTT. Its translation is CATSRDRGNTGELFF.

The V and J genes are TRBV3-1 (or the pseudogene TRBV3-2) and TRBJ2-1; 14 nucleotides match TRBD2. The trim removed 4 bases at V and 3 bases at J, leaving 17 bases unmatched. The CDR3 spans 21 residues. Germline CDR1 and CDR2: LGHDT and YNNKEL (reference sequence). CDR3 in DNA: TGTGCCAGCAGCCGCCCCCCTATACTCGGGACTAGCGGGAGAATCTACAATGAGCAGTTCTTC. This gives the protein CASSRPPILGTSGRIYNEQFF.

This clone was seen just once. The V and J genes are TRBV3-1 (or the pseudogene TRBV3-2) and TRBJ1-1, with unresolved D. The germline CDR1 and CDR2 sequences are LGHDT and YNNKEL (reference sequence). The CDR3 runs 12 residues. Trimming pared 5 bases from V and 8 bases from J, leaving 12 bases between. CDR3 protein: CASSAARREAFF. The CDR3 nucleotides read TGTGCCAGCAGCGCGGCGAGGCGAGAAGCTTTCTTT.

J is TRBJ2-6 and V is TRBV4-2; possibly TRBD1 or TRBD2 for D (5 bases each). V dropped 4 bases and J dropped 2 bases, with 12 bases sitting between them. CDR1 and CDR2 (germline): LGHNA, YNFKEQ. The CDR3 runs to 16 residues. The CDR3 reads CASSPGALTGANVLTF. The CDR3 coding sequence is TGTGCCAGCAGCCCCGGGGCCCTTACTGGGGCCAACGTCCTGACTTTC.

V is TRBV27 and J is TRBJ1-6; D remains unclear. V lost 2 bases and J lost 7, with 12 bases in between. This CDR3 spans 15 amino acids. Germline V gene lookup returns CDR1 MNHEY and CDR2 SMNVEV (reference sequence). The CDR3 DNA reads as TGTGCCAGCAGTTTAGGGCCGAATCAAAATTCACCCCTCCACTTT. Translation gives CASSLGPNQNSPLHF.

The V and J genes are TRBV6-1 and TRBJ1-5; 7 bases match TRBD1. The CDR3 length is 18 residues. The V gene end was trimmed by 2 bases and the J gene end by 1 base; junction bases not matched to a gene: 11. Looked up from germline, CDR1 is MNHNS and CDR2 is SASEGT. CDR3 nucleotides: TGTGCCAGCAGTGAAAGGGGACAGAGCTCTCGCAGCAATCAGCCCCAGCATTTT. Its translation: CASSERGQSSRSNQPQHF.

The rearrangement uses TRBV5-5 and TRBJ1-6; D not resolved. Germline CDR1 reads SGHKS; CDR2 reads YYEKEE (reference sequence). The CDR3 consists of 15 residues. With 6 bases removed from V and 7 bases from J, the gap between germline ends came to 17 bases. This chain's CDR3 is CASTPTRVGNSPLHF. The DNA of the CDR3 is TGTGCCAGCACCCCCACTAGGGTAGGGAATTCACCCCTCCACTTT. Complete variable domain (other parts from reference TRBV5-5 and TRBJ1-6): DAGVTQSPTHLIKTRGQQVTLRCSPISGHKSVSWYQQVLGQGPQFIFQYYEKEERGRGNFPDRFSARQFPNYSSELNVNALLLGDSALYLCASTPTRVGNSPLHFGNGTRLTVT.

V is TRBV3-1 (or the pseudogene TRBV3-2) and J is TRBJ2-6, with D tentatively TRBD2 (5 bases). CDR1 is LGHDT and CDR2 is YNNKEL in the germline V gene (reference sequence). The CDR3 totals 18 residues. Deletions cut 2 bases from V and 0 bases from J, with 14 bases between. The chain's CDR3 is CASSQFSGKSSGANVLTF. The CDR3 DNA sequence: TGTGCCAGCAGCCAATTCTCGGGAAAGAGCTCTGGGGCCAACGTCCTGACTTTC.

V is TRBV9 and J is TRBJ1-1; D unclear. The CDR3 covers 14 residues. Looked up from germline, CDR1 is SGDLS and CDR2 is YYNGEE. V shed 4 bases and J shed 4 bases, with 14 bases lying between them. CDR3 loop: CASSPQRVGTEAFF. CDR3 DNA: TGTGCCAGCAGCCCTCAGAGGGTGGGCACTGAAGCTTTCTTT.

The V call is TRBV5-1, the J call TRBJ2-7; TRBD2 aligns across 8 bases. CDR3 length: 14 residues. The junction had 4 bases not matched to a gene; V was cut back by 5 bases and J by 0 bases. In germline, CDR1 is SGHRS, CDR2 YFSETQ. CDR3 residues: CASSSGKNSYEQYF. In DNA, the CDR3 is TGCGCCAGCAGTAGCGGGAAGAACTCCTACGAGCAGTACTTC. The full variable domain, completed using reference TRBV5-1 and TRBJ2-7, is KAGVTQTPRYLIKTRGQQVTLSCSPISGHRSVSWYQQTPGQGLQFLFEYFSETQRNKGNFPGRFSGRQFSNSRSEMNVSTLELGDSALYLCASSSGKNSYEQYFGPGTRLTVT.

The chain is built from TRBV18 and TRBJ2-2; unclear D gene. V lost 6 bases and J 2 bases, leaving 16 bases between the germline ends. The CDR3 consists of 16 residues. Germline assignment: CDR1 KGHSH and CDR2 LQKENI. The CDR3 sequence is CASSYLPGRNTGELFF. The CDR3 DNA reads TGTGCCAGCTCGTACCTCCCCGGAAGAAACACCGGGGAGCTGTTTTTT.

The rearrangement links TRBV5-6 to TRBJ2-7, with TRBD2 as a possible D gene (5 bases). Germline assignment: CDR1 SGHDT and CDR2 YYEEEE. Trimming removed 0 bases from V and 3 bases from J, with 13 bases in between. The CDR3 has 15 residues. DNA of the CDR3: TGTGCCAGCAGCTTGGAGCGGATAATACACTACGAGCAGTACTTC. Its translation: CASSLERIIHYEQYF.

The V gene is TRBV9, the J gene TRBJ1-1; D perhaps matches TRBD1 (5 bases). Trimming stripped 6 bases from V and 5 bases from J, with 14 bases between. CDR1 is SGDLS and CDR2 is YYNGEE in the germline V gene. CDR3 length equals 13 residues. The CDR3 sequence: CASKKLGGTEAFF. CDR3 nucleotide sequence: TGTGCCAGCAAAAAACTCGGGGGAACTGAAGCTTTCTTT.

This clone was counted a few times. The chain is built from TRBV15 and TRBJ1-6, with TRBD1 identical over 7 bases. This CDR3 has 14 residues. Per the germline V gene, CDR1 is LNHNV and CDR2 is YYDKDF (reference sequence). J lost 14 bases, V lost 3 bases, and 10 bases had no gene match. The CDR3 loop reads CATSREGQATTLHF. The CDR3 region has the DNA TGTGCCACCAGCAGGGAAGGACAGGCCACCACCCTCCACTTT.

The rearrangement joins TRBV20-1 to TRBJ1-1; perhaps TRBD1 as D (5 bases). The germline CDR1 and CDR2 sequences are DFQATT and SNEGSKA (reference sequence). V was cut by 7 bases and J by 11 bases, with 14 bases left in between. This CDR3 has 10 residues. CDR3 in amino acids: CSVGTGEAFF. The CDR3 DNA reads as TGCAGTGTGGGTACGGGGGAGGCTTTCTTT.

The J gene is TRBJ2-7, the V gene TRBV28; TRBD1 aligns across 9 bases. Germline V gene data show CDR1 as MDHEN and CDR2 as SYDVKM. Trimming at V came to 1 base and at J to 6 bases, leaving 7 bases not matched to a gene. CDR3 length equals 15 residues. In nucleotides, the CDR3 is TGTGCCAGCAGTTTATCCCACAGGGGGCAGGGCGAGCAGTACTTC. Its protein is CASSLSHRGQGEQYF.

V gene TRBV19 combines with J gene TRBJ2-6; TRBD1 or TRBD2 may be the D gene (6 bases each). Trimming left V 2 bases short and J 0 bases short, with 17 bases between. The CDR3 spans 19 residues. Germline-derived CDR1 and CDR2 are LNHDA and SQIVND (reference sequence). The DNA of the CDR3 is TGTGCCAGTAGTATAAGGGTAGGAGGGGGTAGCTCTGGGGCCAACGTCCTGACTTTC. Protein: CASSIRVGGGSSGANVLTF.